This T cell receptor beta chain was identified in a study of blood T cell repertoires in COVID-19. Profiling relied on immunoSEQ multiplex PCR, and the TCRdb table lists in-frame clones only, not all of them. The repertoire holds roughly 300,000 clones, with more than 75% as singletons. V shed 0 bases and J 3 bases; nucleotides not matched to a gene: 3. The germline CDR1 and CDR2 sequences are LGHDT and YNNKEL (reference sequence). This CDR3 is built from 17 residues. Recruitment covered about two dozen US areas and drew participants whose ages spanned 18 to 89 years. The receptor was derived from a woman under 40 who had recovered from COVID-19. This chain links TRBV3-1 (or the pseudogene TRBV3-2) with TRBJ2-3; 13 bases fit TRBD2. The sequenced sample consisted of PBMCs or T cells enriched from blood (not recorded which). Written as DNA, the CDR3 is TGTGCCAGCAGCCAAGAACTAGCGGGGGGGCAAACAGATACGCAGTATTTT. Its protein product is CASSQELAGGQTDTQYF.